These 26 T cell receptor beta chains originate from one sample sequenced in a study of T cells in tuberculosis. Clones were sequenced by immunoSEQ multiplex PCR, and TCRdb holds only the in-frame ones, with some missing. The table lists about 10,000 clones, 94% of them singletons. Source material: PBMCs. These receptor sequences come from an adult with tuberculosis.

The chain couples TRBV2 to TRBJ2-5; the D gene is possibly TRBD1 (6 bases). The CDR3 consists of 13 residues. Per germline, CDR1 SNHLY and CDR2 FYNNEI. Trimming removed 6 bases from V and 3 bases from J, with 11 bases in between. CDR3 nucleotides: TGTGCCAGCAGCCGGGACATTGAAGAGACCCAGTACTTC. Its protein product is CASSRDIEETQYF.

The genes are TRBV2 and TRBJ1-2; D call uncertain. CDR3 length equals 14 residues. Trimming stripped 0 bases from V and 3 bases from J, with 8 bases between. Germline CDR1 reads SNHLY; CDR2 reads FYNNEI. CDR3 bases: TGTGCCAGCAGTGAAGCCGGACTCGACTATGGCTACACCTTC. Amino acid sequence: CASSEAGLDYGYTF.

The chain combines TRBV6-1 with TRBJ2-3; 7 bases are shared with TRBD2. The CDR3 length is 17 residues. Trimming took 2 bases from V and 0 from J; bases not matched to a gene: 8. Germline V gene lookup returns CDR1 MNHNS and CDR2 SASEGT. CDR3 sequence reads: CASSEQVGSGSTDTQYF. The CDR3 DNA reads as TGTGCCAGCAGTGAACAGGTTGGTAGCGGGAGCACAGATACGCAGTATTTT.

This chain uses TRBV27 with TRBJ2-5; 7 nucleotides match TRBD2. This CDR3 region has 14 residues. Germline CDR1 MNHEY, CDR2 SMNVEV (reference sequence). Losses at the gene ends were 4 bases for V and 7 bases for J; bases not matched to a gene: 9. CDR3 sequence reads: CASSSTGREGTQYF. The CDR3 DNA reads as TGTGCCAGCAGTTCGACGGGCAGGGAGGGGACCCAGTACTTC.

This clone was found a few times. The gene calls are TRBV4-1 and TRBJ2-5; TRBD2 matches at 11 bases. CDR1 is MGHRA and CDR2 is YSYEKL in the germline V gene. V shed 2 bases and J 4 bases; nucleotides not matched to a gene: 12. The CDR3 is made up of 18 amino acids. CDR3 nucleotides: TGCGCCAGCAGCCAATCGGTCGGTAGCGGGGGGGCGGGAGAGACCCAGTACTTC. This sequence encodes CASSQSVGSGGAGETQYF.

The rearrangement uses TRBV7-6 and TRBJ1-1; D possibly corresponds to TRBD1 (6 bases). The CDR3 loop spans 14 amino acids. In germline, CDR1 is SGHVS, CDR2 FNYEAQ. Trimming shortened V by 6 bases and J by 2 bases, and 13 bases separated the two germline ends. The CDR3 is CASRDSNENTEAFF. CDR3 bases: TGTGCCAGCAGGGACAGCAACGAAAACACTGAAGCTTTCTTT.

The chain uses TRBV19 and TRBJ2-7, with 7 nucleotides matching TRBD1. Losses at the gene ends were 4 bases for V and 4 bases for J; bases not matched to a gene: 7. The CDR3 totals 14 residues. CDR1 and CDR2 (germline): LNHDA, SQIVND (reference sequence). The CDR3 nucleotides read TGTGCCAGTAGTACCCGGGACAGCCCTTACGAGCAGTACTTC. It encodes CASSTRDSPYEQYF. Combining the CDR3 with reference TRBV19 and TRBJ2-7 gives the whole variable domain DGGITQSPKYLFRKEGQNVTLSCEQNLNHDAMYWYRQDPGQGLRLIYYSQIVNDFQKGDIAEGYSVSREKKESFPLTVTSAQKNPTAFYLCASSTRDSPYEQYFGPGTRLTVT.

The chain has TRBV11-2 and TRBJ1-2, with 7 bases that match TRBD1. The junction had 11 bases not matched to a gene; V was cut back by 5 bases and J by 2 bases. Germline-derived CDR1 and CDR2 are SGHAT and FQNNGV. The CDR3 covers 16 residues. Here the CDR3 reads CASSRIDREENYGYTF. The CDR3 nucleotides read TGTGCCAGCAGCCGAATTGACAGGGAGGAGAACTATGGCTACACCTTC. Variable domain in full (rest from reference TRBV11-2 and TRBJ1-2): EAGVAQSPRYKIIEKRQSVAFWCNPISGHATLYWYQQILGQGPKLLIQFQNNGVVDDSQLPKDRFSAERLKGVDSTLKIQPAKLEDSAVYLCASSRIDREENYGYTFGSGTRLTVV.

This chain joins TRBV11-2 and TRBJ2-7; tentatively, D is TRBD1 (5 bases). CDR3 size: 14 residues. The germline V gene has CDR1 SGHAT and CDR2 FQNNGV. Trimming took 1 base from V and 0 from J, leaving 7 bases between them. CDR3 sequence (DNA): TGTGCCAGCAGCTTAGCTGACAGCTCCTACGAGCAGTACTTC. Its translation: CASSLADSSYEQYF.

V and J are TRBV19 and TRBJ2-1, with D perhaps TRBD1 (6 bases). The V end lost 4 bases, the J end lost 0 bases, and 7 bases lay between the germline ends. This CDR3 has 14 amino acids. The germline CDR1 and CDR2 sequences are LNHDA and SQIVND (reference sequence). The CDR3 nucleotides are TGTGCCAGTAGTAAGGACAGCTCCTACAATGAGCAGTTCTTC. It translates to CASSKDSSYNEQFF.

This chain uses TRBV6-4 with TRBJ2-7, with a tentative D call TRBD1 (7 bases). With 0 bases removed from V and 2 bases from J, the gap between germline ends came to 20 bases. Germline-derived CDR1 and CDR2 are MRHNA and SNTAGT. The CDR3 is 18 amino acids. DNA for the CDR3: TGTGCCAGCAGTGACTCGGGAGATCTATCAGGGGGGCCCTACGAGCAGTACTTC. Translated, it gives CASSDSGDLSGGPYEQYF.

This clone was seen a handful of times. This chain uses TRBV9 with TRBJ1-1; TRBD1 matches 11 bases. Germline assignment: CDR1 SGDLS and CDR2 YYNGEE. V shed 5 bases and J 6 bases; nucleotides not matched to a gene: 3. CDR3 length equals 13 residues. CDR3 sequence (DNA): TGTGCCAGCAGAGGACAGGGGGCGGCTGAAGCTTTCTTT. Residues: CASRGQGAAEAFF.

In the case of this clone: The junction departs from germline at one end; a sequencing error may be responsible. The chain has TRBV6-5 and TRBJ1-1, with TRBD1 matching over 8 bases. Germline V gene lookup returns CDR1 MNHEY and CDR2 SVGAGI. The CDR3 is 13 residues long. The CDR3, as DNA: TGTGCCAGCAGTATACAGGGGGGCCATTTGACGATCTTT. Translation gives CASSIQGGHLTIF.

The V call is TRBV9, the J call TRBJ2-7, with 7 nucleotides matching TRBD2. The CDR3 has 13 residues. Germline CDR1 reads SGDLS; CDR2 reads YYNGEE. V shed 3 bases, J shed 6 bases, and the junction held 6 bases outside the gene matches. The CDR3, as DNA: TGTGCCAGCAGCGGTGATGCGGGAGCCGAGCAGTACTTC. Translation: CASSGDAGAEQYF.

The chain links TRBV7-8 to TRBJ2-7; 8 bases map to TRBD1. The germline V gene has CDR1 SGHVS and CDR2 FQNEAQ. V shed 4 bases and J 6 bases; nucleotides not matched to a gene: 2. This CDR3 spans 12 amino acids. The CDR3 spells CASSSGQVEQYF. In DNA, the CDR3 is TGTGCCAGCAGCTCGGGACAGGTCGAGCAGTACTTC.

This sequence joins TRBV10-3 and TRBJ2-3; D might be TRBD2 (6 bases). Trimming removed 4 bases at V and 4 bases at J, with 12 bases between. Germline V lookup: CDR1 ENHRY, CDR2 SYGVKD. CDR3 length: 14 residues. CDR3 in amino acids: CAISVEGTPDTQYF. The CDR3 nucleotides are TGTGCCATCAGTGTGGAGGGAACCCCAGATACGCAGTATTTT.

This clone was observed a single time. CDR3 residues: CASSPNPSGGYEQYF. CDR3 DNA sequence: TGTGCCAGCAGCCCCAATCCCTCCGGGGGGTACGAGCAGTACTTC. J is TRBJ2-7 and V is TRBV11-2; 7 bases are a match to TRBD2. Looked up from germline, CDR1 is SGHAT and CDR2 is FQNNGV. There are 15 residues in the CDR3. The V gene end was trimmed by 5 bases and the J gene end by 4 bases; junction bases not matched to a gene: 11.

As for this clone: One end of the junction fails to match germline, which may point to a read error. The chain combines TRBV2 with TRBJ2-3; D is uncertain. Per the germline V gene, CDR1 is SNHLY and CDR2 is FYNNEI. This CDR3 contains 12 residues. CDR3 DNA: TGTGCCAGCGAAGGTAGCATAGATACGCAGTATTTT. It yields the protein CASEGSIDTQYF.

The chain combines TRBV6-5 with TRBJ1-2; TRBD1 agrees at 9 bases. The V segment lost 6 bases and the J segment 4 bases; nucleotides outside the gene matches: 6. The germline gives CDR1 MNHEY, CDR2 SVGAGI. This CDR3 is built from 14 residues. The CDR3 sequence: CASRRTGVGYGYTF. In nucleotides, the CDR3 is TGTGCCAGCAGACGGACAGGGGTGGGCTATGGCTACACCTTC.

The V and J genes are TRBV5-8 and TRBJ2-3; TRBD2 matches at 9 bases. Germline lookup yields CDR1 SGHTS and CDR2 YDEGEE. The CDR3 has 15 amino acids. After removal of 0 bases from V and 6 bases from J, the junction contained 5 bases not matched to a gene. Written as DNA, the CDR3 is TGTGCCAGCAGCTTGGGTCAGCGGGGGGCGGATACGCAGTATTTT. Translation gives CASSLGQRGADTQYF.

This chain uses TRBV5-1 with TRBJ1-4; maybe TRBD1 (6 bases). V was pared by 6 bases and J by 5 bases, with 14 bases between. From germline, CDR1 is SGHRS and CDR2 YFSETQ. This CDR3 comprises 14 residues. CDR3 bases: TGCGCCAGCAACGGAGGACAGTTCAATGAAAAACTGTTTTTT. Its translation: CASNGGQFNEKLFF. Based on the CDR3 plus reference TRBV5-1 and TRBJ1-4, the full variable domain is KAGVTQTPRYLIKTRGQQVTLSCSPISGHRSVSWYQQTPGQGLQFLFEYFSETQRNKGNFPGRFSGRQFSNSRSEMNVSTLELGDSALYLCASNGGQFNEKLFFGSGTQLSVL.

The rearrangement uses TRBV19 and TRBJ2-3, with 9 nucleotides matching TRBD1. The CDR3 is 15 residues long. The V gene end was trimmed by 3 bases and the J gene end by 3 bases; junction bases not matched to a gene: 4. The germline V gene has CDR1 LNHDA and CDR2 SQIVND (reference sequence). The CDR3 nucleotides are TGTGCCAGTAGTATCCAGACAGGGGGGACAGATACGCAGTATTTT. Translating it yields CASSIQTGGTDTQYF. Filled out from reference TRBV19 and TRBJ2-3, the complete variable domain reads DGGITQSPKYLFRKEGQNVTLSCEQNLNHDAMYWYRQDPGQGLRLIYYSQIVNDFQKGDIAEGYSVSREKKESFPLTVTSAQKNPTAFYLCASSIQTGGTDTQYFGPGTRLTVL.

The chain is built from TRBV4-1 and TRBJ2-3, with D perhaps matching TRBD1 (6 bases). V lost 4 bases and J lost 0, with 23 bases in between. The CDR3 consists of 19 residues. Germline V gives CDR1 MGHRA, CDR2 YSYEKL. The CDR3 reads CASSPPGYRERDSTDTQYF. CDR3 coding DNA: TGCGCCAGCAGCCCCCCTGGCTACAGGGAGAGGGATAGCACAGATACGCAGTATTTT.

V gene TRBV19 combines with J gene TRBJ2-5, with 13 bases fitting TRBD2. There are 19 residues in the CDR3. V dropped 5 bases and J dropped 5; count of bases not matched to a gene: 17. Germline-derived CDR1 and CDR2 are LNHDA and SQIVND (reference sequence). CDR3 bases: TGTGCCAGTAGTTCCCTGGACGGACTAGCGGGAGAGGGAGGGGAGACCCAGTACTTC. The encoded protein is CASSSLDGLAGEGGETQYF.

Here the CDR3 DNA reads TGTGCCAGCAGTGGGTTCGTCTCTATGAACACTGAAGCTTTCTTT. The encoded protein is CASSGFVSMNTEAFF. This chain joins TRBV6-1 and TRBJ1-1; no clear D gene. The V gene's germline CDR1 is MNHNS and CDR2 SASEGT. This CDR3 comprises 15 residues. Trimming pared 4 bases from V and 0 bases from J, leaving 12 bases between.

The rearrangement uses TRBV7-8 and TRBJ2-4, with a tentative D call TRBD2 (7 bases). The V end lost 5 bases, the J end lost 8 bases, and 16 bases lay between the germline ends. Germline CDR1 reads SGHVS; CDR2 reads FQNEAQ. The CDR3 runs 14 residues. The CDR3 loop reads CASSGGALRDIQYF. The CDR3 nucleotides are TGTGCCAGCAGCGGGGGGGCTTTGCGAGACATTCAGTACTTC.